These T cell receptor beta chains were read from a single sample in a study of shared clonotypes between healthy human individuals. Using immunoSEQ multiplex PCR, the repertoire was profiled, and TCRdb retains in-frame clones only, with some absent. The sample carries about 1.1 million clones, around three quarters recorded once. What was sequenced was memory CD4+ T cells from PBMCs. The receptor set was obtained from a man between 18 and 35 years old in good health. Some clones in this sample may be carry-over from other donors' samples. CDR3s include the opening cysteine and the closing phenylalanine or tryptophan.

v_call,j_call,cdr3_aa
TRBV6-6,TRBJ2-1,CASSAQYFEGNEQFF
TRBV19,TRBJ2-7,CASSMDPYEQYF
TRBV27,TRBJ2-6,CASKVGGPPSSGANVLTF
TRBV29-1,TRBJ2-3,CSVSLITGTDTQYF
TRBV27,TRBJ1-1,CASSLWGASRLNTEAFF
TRBV4-1,TRBJ2-2,CASSQVGGAGELFF
TRBV5-1,TRBJ2-2,CASSPSPPTGELFF
TRBV30,TRBJ1-4,CAWSINRNEKLFF
TRBV6-6,TRBJ2-7,CASSKGQSHLEQYF
TRBV7-2,TRBJ1-2,CASSSERTLYGYTF
TRBV15,TRBJ2-7,CATSRDRGTGSSYEQYF
TRBV2,TRBJ1-5,CASSEDRQPQHF
TRBV19,TRBJ1-2,CASSNTPPQGPNYGYTF
TRBV4-1,TRBJ2-2,CASSAGTTHTGELFF
TRBV7-3,TRBJ2-1,CASSPGSYNEQFF
TRBV7-3,TRBJ2-7,CASRKRADF
TRBV5-5,TRBJ2-7,CASSSDGTYEQYF
TRBV6-1,TRBJ1-4,CASSEWGGNEKLFF
TRBV7-3,TRBJ2-2,CASSRTGTSGSGGELFF
TRBV27,TRBJ2-7,CASRRGTSGKESEQYF
TRBV7-9,TRBJ1-5,CASVEASQISNQPQHF
TRBV5-1,TRBJ2-7,CASSPGGSSYEQYF
TRBV19,TRBJ2-3,CASSTRTGFTDTQYF
TRBV7-2,TRBJ2-1,CASSLFEEQFF
TRBV5-5,TRBJ2-5,CASSIRQGPAIQETQYF
TRBV7-9,TRBJ1-5,CASSHTPAGSNQPQHF
TRBV9,TRBJ2-3,CASSLSGPFFSTDTQYF
TRBV7-2,TRBJ2-2,CASSPRRDGELFF
TRBV11-2,TRBJ2-1,CASSLDRRGGRSYNEQFF
TRBV28,TRBJ1-1,CASSLGGDRGTEAFF
TRBV7-2,TRBJ2-1,CASSFGLAYNEQFF
TRBV6-1,TRBJ2-1,CASSYSGRTLSEQFF
TRBV27,TRBJ2-7,CASSLRRTAGREQYF
TRBV28,TRBJ2-2,CASSPEDTGELFF
TRBV5-1,TRBJ2-1,CASSLAGPYNEQFF
TRBV6-1,TRBJ2-6,CASSVVGGSGANVLTF
TRBV4-3,TRBJ1-4,CASSPQGGLNEKLFF
TRBV25-1,TRBJ1-3,CASSELDRMHAGNTIYF
TRBV7-2,TRBJ2-1,CASSPQSGTGGEQFF
TRBV6-1,TRBJ2-7,CASKMWESREQYF
TRBV7-2,TRBJ2-2,CASSLGAPGQGAGELFF
TRBV5-1,-,CASSPRGSGTYEQYF
TRBV6-5,TRBJ2-2,CASTRGGNTGELFF
TRBV10-3,TRBJ2-3,CATEGVAGPGDTQYF
TRBV10-1,TRBJ2-2,CASCGENTGELFF
TRBV19,TRBJ1-4,CASSLTGREEKLFF
TRBV6-5,TRBJ2-4,CASSPGVGNIQYF
TRBV19,TRBJ1-5,CASSSGLARRYPQHF
TRBV6-5,TRBJ2-5,CASSRGPGRTQYF
TRBV7-2,TRBJ2-1,CASSPGQIYNEQFF
TRBV7-2,TRBJ2-5,CASSLDWPYGVTGETQYF
TRBV6-4,TRBJ2-3,CASSDGTGTDTQYF
TRBV28,TRBJ1-2,CASTTGLYGYTF
TRBV6-6,TRBJ1-1,CASSYSPRIDTEAFF
TRBV29-1,TRBJ1-2,CSVEGMYGYTF
TRBV7-9,TRBJ2-6,CASSLVRGLVSGANVLTF
TRBV6-1,TRBJ1-1,CASSYGFSAEAFF
TRBV2,TRBJ2-1,CASRGLAPITYNEQFF
TRBV28,TRBJ2-4,CASSPHTGAIQYF
TRBV5-4,TRBJ1-1,CASSVTGNTEAFF